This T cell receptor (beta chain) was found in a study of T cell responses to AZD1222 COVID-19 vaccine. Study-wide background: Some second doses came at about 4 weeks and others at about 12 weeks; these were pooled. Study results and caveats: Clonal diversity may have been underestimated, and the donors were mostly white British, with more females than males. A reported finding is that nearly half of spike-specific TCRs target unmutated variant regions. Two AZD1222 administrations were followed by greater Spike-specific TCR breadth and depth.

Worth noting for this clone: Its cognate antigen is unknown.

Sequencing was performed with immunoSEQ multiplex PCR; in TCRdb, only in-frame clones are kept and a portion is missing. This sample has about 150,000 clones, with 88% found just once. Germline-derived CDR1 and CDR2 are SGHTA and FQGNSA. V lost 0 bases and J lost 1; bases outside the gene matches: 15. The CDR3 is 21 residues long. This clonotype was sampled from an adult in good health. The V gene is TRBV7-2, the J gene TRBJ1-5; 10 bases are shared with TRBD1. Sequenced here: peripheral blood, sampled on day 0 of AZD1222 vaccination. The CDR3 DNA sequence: TGTGCCAGCAGCTTAGCTCTACGGGACAGGGGCGAGGTAAGGAGCAATCAGCCCCAGCATTTT. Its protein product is CASSLALRDRGEVRSNQPQHF.